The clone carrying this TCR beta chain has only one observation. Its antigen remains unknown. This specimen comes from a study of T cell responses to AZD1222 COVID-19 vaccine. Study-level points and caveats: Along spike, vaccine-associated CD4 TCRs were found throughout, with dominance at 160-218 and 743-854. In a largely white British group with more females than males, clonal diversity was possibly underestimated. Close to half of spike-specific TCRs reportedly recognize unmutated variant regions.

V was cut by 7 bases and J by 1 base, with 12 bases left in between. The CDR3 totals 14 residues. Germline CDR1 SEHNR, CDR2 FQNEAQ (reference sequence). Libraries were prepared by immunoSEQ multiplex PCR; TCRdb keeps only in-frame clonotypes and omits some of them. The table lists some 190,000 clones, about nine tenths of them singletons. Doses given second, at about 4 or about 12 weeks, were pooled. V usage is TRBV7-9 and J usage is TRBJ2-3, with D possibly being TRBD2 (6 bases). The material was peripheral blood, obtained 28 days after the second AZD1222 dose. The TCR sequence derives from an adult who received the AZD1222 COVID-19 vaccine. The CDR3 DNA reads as TGTGCCAGCAAAACTAGCTCCGGCACAGATACGCAGTATTTT. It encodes CASKTSSGTDTQYF.